This T cell receptor (beta chain) was found in a study of T cell changes during pregnancy in multiple sclerosis. CDR3 size: 16 residues. The germline V gene encodes CDR1 MNHNS and CDR2 SASEGT. V was clipped by 4 bases and J by 4 bases; unmatched bases: 10. Here immunoSEQ multiplex PCR was the method, and the copy in TCRdb shows in-frame clones only, minus some. The sample contains tens of thousands of clones, roughly 92% of which appear only once. This sequence was found in a female donor with multiple sclerosis, enrolled in a pregnancy study. This specimen was CD4+ T cells from peripheral blood mononuclear cells, taken before pregnancy. This sequence joins TRBV6-1 and TRBJ1-5; 7 bases line up with TRBD1. The CDR3 DNA sequence: TGTGCCAGCAGTGGGACCCACAGGGGACAAAATCAGCCCCAGCATTTT. Its protein is CASSGTHRGQNQPQHF.